This TCR beta chain was sequenced in a study of PD-1 blockade in classical Hodgkin lymphoma (dated by TCRdb to 2018 to 2020). In the study overall: Nivolumab dosing was 3 mg/kg intravenously every 2 weeks, continuing until either disease progression or unacceptable toxicity. A peripheral blood immune signature of response to PD-1 blockade in classical Hodgkin lymphoma was defined using TCR beta sequencing and CyTOF. Beyond this particular receptor, the publication reports: Baseline TCR diversity was reported as lower in newly diagnosed patients than in healthy donors, and lower still in relapsed/refractory patients. By C4D1, a significant rise was seen in CD4+ TCR diversity but not in CD8+ TCR diversity (p=0.0027 vs p=0.16), and the rise was most apparent among complete responders (p=0.02). The study was restricted to a single clinical trial cohort, and the causes of repertoire differences, possibly disease activity or prior therapy, were left undefined. Patients starting nivolumab less than 1 year after ASCT had lower diversity and were excluded from later analyses to avoid confounding by immune reconstitution. Baseline diversity similar to that of newly diagnosed patients was observed in trial patients achieving complete response, whereas significantly lower diversity was observed in partial responders and progressors.

Comments on this clone: Its antigen remains unidentified. No clone much larger than this one lies a single base away; base qualities are absent.

Via the germline V gene, CDR1 is SGHDN and CDR2 FVKESK. The CDR3 sequence holds 13 residues, the cysteine and phenylalanine included. The DNA shown is the 39-base CDR3, in frame from base 1. V lost 0 bases and J lost 6 bases; the stretch between them is 6 bases long. This specimen's time point label, per the study, means: cycle 1 day 1 (C1D1), immediately before nivolumab initiation. Every trial patient had relapsed following autologous stem cell transplantation, and prior brentuximab vedotin exposure was what differed among cohorts A, B and C. The trial cohort was composed of under 70 patients with relapsed/refractory classical Hodgkin lymphoma, for whom complete response, partial response or progressive disease was recorded as best overall response. Single-agent nivolumab was administered to trial patients in the multi-cohort phase II CheckMate 205 trial. An independent review committee assessed best overall response using the 2007 International Working Group response criteria. Trial PBMCs were obtained immediately prior to nivolumab initiation (C1D1) and on therapy at cycle 2 day 1 and cycle 4 day 1. After peripheral blood was drawn into 8 mL Vacutainer Cell Preparation Tubes, PBMCs were isolated by centrifugation and then cryopreserved.

Genomic DNA was extracted with the Qiagen DNeasy kit from unsorted PBMCs and from negatively selected CD4+ and CD8+ fractions. Amplification of TCR beta CDR3 regions was done by immunoSEQ multiplex PCR with primers that anneal to V and J segments. A synthetic immune receptor repertoire was used to minimize amplification bias, and remaining bias was computationally removed after sequencing. The authors processed their data as follows. Custom Python scripts were used to quantify repertoire diversity as the Shannon entropy index. Unsorted, CD4+ and CD8+ repertoires were analyzed separately, except for combined analyses in which CD4+ and CD8+ sequences were merged in silico. Clonal expansion was defined as a frequency increase of at least 2-fold after treatment compared with C1D1, and clones undetected at baseline were assigned a pseudocount of 0.5. Clones with 0 or 1 copy at C1D1 were classified as singleton clones, and clones with 2 or more copies were classified as non-singleton clones. By matching protein sequences in sorted samples from the same patient, clones expanded in unsorted samples were annotated as CD4+, CD8+ or unknown. Diversity changes from C1D1 to C4D1 were tested in paired samples using Wilcoxon tests. TCRdb took over this immuneACCESS table, retaining in-frame rearrangements with V and J assigned. Such tables are incomplete; in checked studies, under half of the missing clones stem from an unresolved V gene, and the remainder is unexplained. That table supplies the V and J calls and clone size; D and trimming were determined from the DNA. Present in this sample are about 42,000 clones, 71% of which were seen just once. About 3% of the sample is held by the ten biggest clonotypes.

The input for sequencing was peripheral blood mononuclear cells (PBMCs), taken at baseline. The TCR comes from a human donor with classical Hodgkin lymphoma. The chain was built from TRBV14 and TRBJ2-1, with the D gene call left open. DNA sequence: TGTGCCAGCAGCCAAGATGCAGGCAATGAGCAGTTCTTC. This encodes CASSQDAGNEQFF. Here the CDR3 is joined to the reference TRBV14 and TRBJ2-1 genes, and the full variable domain is: EAGVTQFPSHSVIEKGQTVTLRCDPISGHDNLYWYRRVMGKEIKFLLHFVKESKQDESGMPNNRFLAERTGGTYSTLKVQPAELEDSGVYFCASSQDAGNEQFFGPGTRLTVL.